This T cell receptor (beta chain) is drawn from a study of metastatic and nonmetastatic thyroid tumors. This clone was seen at least ten times. No patient had received any treatment before thyroid surgery. TCRdb reprocessed the PCR reads using MiXCR. This sample carries 25,000 to 40,000 clones, 7% to 9% of them seen once, and the ten largest clones take roughly two fifths. CDR3 size: 12 residues. V was shortened by 7 bases and J by 0 bases, with 7 bases between the two germline ends. Germline V gene lookup returns CDR1 MDHEN and CDR2 SYDVKM. This rearrangement joins TRBV28 to TRBJ2-7, with unresolved D. The sequenced sample consisted of blood. The sequence was obtained from a female donor with papillary thyroid cancer or a benign thyroid nodule (not recorded which). Some clones in this sample may be carry-over from other donors' samples. This chain's CDR3 is CASISSSYEQYF. In nucleotides, the CDR3 is TGTGCCAGCATAAGCAGCTCCTACGAGCAGTACTTC.